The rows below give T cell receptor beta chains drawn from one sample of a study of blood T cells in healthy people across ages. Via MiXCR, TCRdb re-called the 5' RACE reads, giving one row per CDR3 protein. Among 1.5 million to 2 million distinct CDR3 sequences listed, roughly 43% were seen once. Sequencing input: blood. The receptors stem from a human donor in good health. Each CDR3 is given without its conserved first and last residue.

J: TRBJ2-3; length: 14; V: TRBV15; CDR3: ATSRVGQGLGDTQY
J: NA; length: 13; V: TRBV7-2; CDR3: ASSQEGQGFHEQY
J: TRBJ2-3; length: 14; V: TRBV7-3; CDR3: ASSLISGGYTDTQY
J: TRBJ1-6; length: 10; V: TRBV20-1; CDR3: SAGDQNSPLH
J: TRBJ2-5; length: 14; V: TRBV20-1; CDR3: SASRSVGQGEETQY
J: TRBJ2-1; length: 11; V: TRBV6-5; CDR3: ASLRTGGGEQF
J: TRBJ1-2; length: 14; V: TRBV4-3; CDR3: ASSHDTGRLGYGYT
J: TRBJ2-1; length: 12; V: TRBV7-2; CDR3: AGGSHRVYNEQF
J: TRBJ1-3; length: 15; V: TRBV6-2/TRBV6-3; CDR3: ASSLDTGPISGNTIY
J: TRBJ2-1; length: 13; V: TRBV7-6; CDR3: ASSLDTSVSNEQF
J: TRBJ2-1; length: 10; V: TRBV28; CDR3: ASSLGTGRQF
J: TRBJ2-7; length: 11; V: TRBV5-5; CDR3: ASSLPGTVEQY
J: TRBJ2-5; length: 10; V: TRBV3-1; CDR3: ASSQAGPGVY
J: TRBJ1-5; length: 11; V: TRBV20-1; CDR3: SASLRRSQPQH
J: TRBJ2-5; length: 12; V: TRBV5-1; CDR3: ASNAMSGQETQY
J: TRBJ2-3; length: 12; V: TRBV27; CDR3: ASSPEPSTDTQY
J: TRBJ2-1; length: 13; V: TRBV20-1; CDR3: SARDWLAGGDEQF
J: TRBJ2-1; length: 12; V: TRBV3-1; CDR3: ASSQVIGSNEQF
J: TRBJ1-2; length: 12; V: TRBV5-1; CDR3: ASGLHGTANGYT